This T cell receptor (beta chain) is from a study of PD-1 blockade in mismatch repair-deficient tumors. As for the study in general: All were previously treated, progressing patients with some twelve mismatch repair-deficient cancer types. Points from the study as a whole: Rapid post-treatment expansion, then contraction, generally preceding radiologic response, marked tumor-resident clones.

The TCR-sequenced patients were a few responders to pembrolizumab. Turning to this clone: As yet, its antigen is unknown.

Only in-frame clones appear in the TCRdb table, and some are missing; sequencing was by immunoSEQ multiplex PCR. The sample includes some 48,000 clones, 77% of them seen just once. The CDR3 runs 16 residues. V was shortened by 0 bases and J by 0 bases, with 10 bases between the two germline ends. CDR1 KGHSH and CDR2 LQKENI come from the germline V gene. Specimen: PBMCs, collected before pembrolizumab treatment. This TCR was recovered from an adult with mismatch repair-deficient cancer. The gene calls are TRBV18 and TRBJ2-3; D call uncertain. For the CDR3, the DNA is TGTGCCAGCTCACCACCCGCCAGATCTAGCACAGATACGCAGTATTTT. Translated, it gives CASSPPARSSTDTQYF. Together with reference TRBV18 and TRBJ2-3, the CDR3 gives the full variable domain: NAGVMQNPRHLVRRRGQEARLRCSPMKGHSHVYWYRQLPEEGLKFMVYLQKENIIDESGMPKERFSAEFPKEGPSILRIQQVVRGDSAAYFCASSPPARSSTDTQYFGPGTRLTVL.